This T cell receptor (beta chain) emerged from a study of blood T cell repertoires in COVID-19. As for the study in general: The United States, Italy and Spain were the sources of the acute and convalescent COVID-19 samples. Sources were T cells, B-cell-depleted T cells, or PBMCs; the material itself was cDNA or gDNA.

This clone was observed a few times. In the original processing: From reference gene primer amplification, estimates of nucleated cell counts were derived. The assay was immunoSEQ multiplex PCR, and TCRdb's table has in-frame clones only and misses some. The V and J calls and the clone size are those of that table, but D and trimming were determined from the DNA. The profile shows tens of thousands of clones, 70% to 80% of them singletons. Germline V gives CDR1 LNHDA, CDR2 SQIVND (reference sequence). The CDR3 sequence is 14 residues long. The ends were cut back, 1 base at V and 2 bases at J, with 9 bases in the middle.

The gene calls are TRBV19 and TRBJ2-7; possibly TRBD1 for D (5 bases). Sequencing was performed on peripheral blood. The TCR originated in an elderly woman with active or convalescent COVID-19. The CDR3 protein is CASSIVKGPYEQYF. The CDR3, as DNA: TGTGCCAGTAGTATAGTTAAGGGGCCCTACGAGCAGTACTTC.